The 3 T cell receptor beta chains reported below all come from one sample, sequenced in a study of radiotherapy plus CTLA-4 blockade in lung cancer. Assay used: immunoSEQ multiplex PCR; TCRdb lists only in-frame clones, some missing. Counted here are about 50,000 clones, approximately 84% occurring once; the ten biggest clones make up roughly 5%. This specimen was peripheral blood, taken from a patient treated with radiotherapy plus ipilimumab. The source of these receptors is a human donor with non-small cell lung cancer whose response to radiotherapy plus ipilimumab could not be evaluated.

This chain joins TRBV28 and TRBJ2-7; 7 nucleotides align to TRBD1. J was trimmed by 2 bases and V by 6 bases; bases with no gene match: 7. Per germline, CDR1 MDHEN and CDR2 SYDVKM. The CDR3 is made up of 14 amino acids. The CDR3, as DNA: TGTGCCAGCAGACCCCCCGGGACAGCCTACGAGCAGTACTTC. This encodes CASRPPGTAYEQYF.

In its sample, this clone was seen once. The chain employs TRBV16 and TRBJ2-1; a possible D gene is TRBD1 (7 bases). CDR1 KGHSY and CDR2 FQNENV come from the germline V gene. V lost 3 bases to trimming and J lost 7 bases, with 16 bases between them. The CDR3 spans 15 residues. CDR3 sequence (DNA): TGTGCCAGCAGCCATCAGGGGGGCATGAGGAATGAGCAGTTCTTC. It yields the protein CASSHQGGMRNEQFF.

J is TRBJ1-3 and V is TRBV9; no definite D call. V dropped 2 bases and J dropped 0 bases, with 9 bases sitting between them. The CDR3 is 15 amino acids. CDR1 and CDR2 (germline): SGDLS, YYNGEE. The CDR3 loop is CASSVSGNSGNTIYF. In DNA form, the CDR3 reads TGTGCCAGCAGCGTCTCGGGAAACTCTGGAAACACCATATATTTT.